The source of this T cell receptor (beta chain) is a study of cytomegalovirus exposure and HLA in healthy donors. A note on this clone: Its specificity is not known.

PCR was performed using 60 Vbeta and 13 Jbeta primers. Assay: immunoSEQ multiplex PCR; the TCRdb copy retains only in-frame clones and omits some. The sample comprises about 99,000 clones, around 80% of which are singletons, and 1.5% to 2% rests with the top ten. Study results and limitations: In a later analysis, HLA-associated TCR beta chains were more clonally expanded than equally common others. Reportedly, a later analysis found an Asian-associated ancestry cluster had fewer N-insertions than the roughly 700-donor mean. The productive fraction for most TCR beta V segments was about 90% or about 30% in an earlier analysis.

The material sequenced was PBMCs. The sequence came from a woman between 40 and 50 years old in good health and CMV-seronegative.

The CDR3 DNA reads as TGTGCCACCAGTCCCCGAGTCTCACAGAGCTTAGCGGTGATGGGCAATGAGCAGTTCTTC. It codes for CATSPRVSQSLAVMGNEQFF. V usage is TRBV15 and J usage is TRBJ2-1, with a weak D call TRBD2 (6 bases). The germline V gene has CDR1 LNHNV and CDR2 YYDKDF (reference sequence). V lost 6 bases to trimming and J lost 6 bases, with 33 bases between them. The CDR3 loop spans 20 amino acids. Based on the CDR3 plus reference TRBV15 and TRBJ2-1, the full variable domain is DAMVIQNPRYQVTQFGKPVTLSCSQTLNHNVMYWYQQKSSQAPKLLFHYYDKDFNNEADTPDNFQSRRPNTSFCFLDIRSPGLGDTAMYLCATSPRVSQSLAVMGNEQFFGPGTRLTVL.